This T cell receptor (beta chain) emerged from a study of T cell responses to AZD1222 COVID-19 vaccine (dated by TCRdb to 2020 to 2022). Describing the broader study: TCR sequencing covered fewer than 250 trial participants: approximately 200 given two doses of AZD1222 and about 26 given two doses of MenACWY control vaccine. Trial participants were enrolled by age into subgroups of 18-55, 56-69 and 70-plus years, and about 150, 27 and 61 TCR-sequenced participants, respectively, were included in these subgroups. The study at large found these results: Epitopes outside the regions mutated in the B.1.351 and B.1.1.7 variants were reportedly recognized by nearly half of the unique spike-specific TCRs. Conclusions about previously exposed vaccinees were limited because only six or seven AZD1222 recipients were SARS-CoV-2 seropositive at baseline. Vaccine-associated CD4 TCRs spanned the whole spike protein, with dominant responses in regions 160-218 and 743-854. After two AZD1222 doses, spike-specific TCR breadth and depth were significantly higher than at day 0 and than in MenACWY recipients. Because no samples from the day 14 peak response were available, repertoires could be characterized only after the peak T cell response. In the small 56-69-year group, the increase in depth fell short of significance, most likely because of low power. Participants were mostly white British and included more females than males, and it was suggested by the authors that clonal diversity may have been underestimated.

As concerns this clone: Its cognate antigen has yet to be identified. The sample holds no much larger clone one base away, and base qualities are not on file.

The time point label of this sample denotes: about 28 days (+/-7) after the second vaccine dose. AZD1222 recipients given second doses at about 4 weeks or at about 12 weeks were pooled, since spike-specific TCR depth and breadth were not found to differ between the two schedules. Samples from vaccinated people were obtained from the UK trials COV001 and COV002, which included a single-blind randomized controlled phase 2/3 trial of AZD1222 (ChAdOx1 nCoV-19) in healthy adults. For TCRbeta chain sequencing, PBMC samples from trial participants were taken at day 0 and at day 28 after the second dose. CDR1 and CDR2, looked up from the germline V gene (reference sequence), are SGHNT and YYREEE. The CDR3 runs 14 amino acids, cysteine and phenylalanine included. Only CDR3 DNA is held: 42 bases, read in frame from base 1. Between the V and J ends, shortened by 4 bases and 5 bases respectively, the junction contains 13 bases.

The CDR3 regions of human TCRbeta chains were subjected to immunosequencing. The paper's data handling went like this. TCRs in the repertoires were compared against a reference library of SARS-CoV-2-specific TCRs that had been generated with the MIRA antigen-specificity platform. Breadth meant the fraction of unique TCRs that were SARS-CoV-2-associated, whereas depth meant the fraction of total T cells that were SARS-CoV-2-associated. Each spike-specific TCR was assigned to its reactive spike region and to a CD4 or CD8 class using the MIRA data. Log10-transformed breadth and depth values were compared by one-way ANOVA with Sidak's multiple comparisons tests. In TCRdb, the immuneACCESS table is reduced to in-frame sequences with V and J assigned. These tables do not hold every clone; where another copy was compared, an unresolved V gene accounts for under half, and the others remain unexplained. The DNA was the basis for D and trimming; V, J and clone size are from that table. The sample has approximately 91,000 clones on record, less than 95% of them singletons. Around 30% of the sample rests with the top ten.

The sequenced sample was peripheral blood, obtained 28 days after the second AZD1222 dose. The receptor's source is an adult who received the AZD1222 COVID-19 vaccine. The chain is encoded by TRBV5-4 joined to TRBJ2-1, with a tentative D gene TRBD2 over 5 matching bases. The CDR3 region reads CASSLLDSDNEQFF. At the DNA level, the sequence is TGTGCCAGCAGCCTTTTGGACTCAGACAATGAGCAGTTCTTC.